This T cell receptor beta chain came from a study of STAT5B mutations in CD4+ large granular lymphocyte leukemia. Turning to the study itself: Among healthy controls, a particular HLA allele went with more CDR3 'QG' motifs. Study-level findings and limits: TRBV06-family usage was enriched in top patient clones (8/27) versus controls (2/35).

Sequencing was at survey level. Sequenced by immunoSEQ multiplex PCR; TCRdb stores in-frame clones only, minus some. The sample has around 35,000 clones, around 70% seen once. Per germline, CDR1 LNHNV and CDR2 YYDKDF (reference sequence). The CDR3 consists of 12 residues. Trimming removed 8 bases at V and 2 bases at J, with 9 bases between. Control samples were healthy donors' buffy coats. Notes on this clone: Antigen unknown.

This rearrangement joins TRBV15 to TRBJ2-5; D not resolved. The sequence derives from a human donor in good health. Sequenced material: CD4+ T cells from blood buffy coats. The CDR3 DNA is TGTGCCACCGGTCCGCGTCAAGAGACCCAGTACTTC. Protein sequence: CATGPRQETQYF.